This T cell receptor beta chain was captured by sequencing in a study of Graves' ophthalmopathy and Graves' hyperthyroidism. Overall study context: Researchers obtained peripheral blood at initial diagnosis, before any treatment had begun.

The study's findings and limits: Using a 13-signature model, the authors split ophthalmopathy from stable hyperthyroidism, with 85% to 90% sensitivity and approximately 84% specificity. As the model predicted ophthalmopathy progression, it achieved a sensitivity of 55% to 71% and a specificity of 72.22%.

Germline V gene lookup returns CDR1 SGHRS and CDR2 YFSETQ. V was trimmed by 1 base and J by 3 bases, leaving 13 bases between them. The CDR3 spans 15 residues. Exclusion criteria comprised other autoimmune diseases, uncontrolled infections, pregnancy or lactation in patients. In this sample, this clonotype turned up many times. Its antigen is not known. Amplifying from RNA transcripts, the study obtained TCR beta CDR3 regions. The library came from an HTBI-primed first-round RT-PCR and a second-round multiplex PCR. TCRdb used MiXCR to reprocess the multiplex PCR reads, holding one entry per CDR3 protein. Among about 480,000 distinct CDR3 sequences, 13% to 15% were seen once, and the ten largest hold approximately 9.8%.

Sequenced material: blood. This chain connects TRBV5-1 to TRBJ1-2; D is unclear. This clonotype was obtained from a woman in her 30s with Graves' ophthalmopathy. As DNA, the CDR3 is TGCGCCAGCAGCTTGATACCGGGTGGGGACTATGGCTACACCTTC. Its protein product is CASSLIPGGDYGYTF.